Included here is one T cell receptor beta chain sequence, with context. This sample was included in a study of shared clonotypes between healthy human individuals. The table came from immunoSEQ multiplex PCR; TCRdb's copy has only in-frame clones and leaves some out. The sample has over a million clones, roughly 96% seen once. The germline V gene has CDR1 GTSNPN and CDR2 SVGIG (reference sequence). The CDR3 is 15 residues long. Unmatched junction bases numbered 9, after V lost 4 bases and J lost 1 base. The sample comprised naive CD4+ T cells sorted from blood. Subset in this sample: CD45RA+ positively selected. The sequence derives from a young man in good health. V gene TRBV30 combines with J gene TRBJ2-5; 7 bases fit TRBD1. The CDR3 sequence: CAWKKPGQLQETQYF. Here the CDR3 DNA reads TGTGCCTGGAAGAAACCGGGACAGCTCCAAGAGACCCAGTACTTC.